The 2 T cell receptor beta chains listed next were all sequenced from one sample in a study of T and B cells in COVID-19 patients. Each TRB amplification used about 250-550 ng of genomic DNA from blood. TRB rearrangements were amplified by multiplex PCR with BIOMED2 TRB-A/B primers. TCRdb independently ran MiXCR on the multiplex PCR reads; one entry per CDR3 protein. The sample consists of over 7,000 distinct CDR3 sequences, roughly 33% of them appearing once. Sequencing input: blood. These receptor sequences come from a human donor with active COVID-19.

The gene calls are TRBV10-3 and TRBJ2-3, with 15 nucleotides matching TRBD2. Germline CDR1 reads ENHRY; CDR2 reads SYGVKD. V trimming: 0 bases; J trimming: 2 bases; junction bases outside the gene matches: 6. The CDR3 loop spans 19 amino acids. In nucleotides, the CDR3 is TGTGCCATCAGTGAGTCCACAGGACTAGCGGGGGGGCCCACAGATACGCAGTATTTT. Translated: CAISESTGLAGGPTDTQYF.

This clonotype rates as medium-sized. The rearrangement uses TRBV15 and TRBJ2-7; unclear D gene. This CDR3 has 13 residues. The V gene lost 2 bases and the J gene lost 2 bases, with 7 bases spanning the gap. Looked up from germline, CDR1 is LNHNV and CDR2 is YYDKDF (reference sequence). This CDR3 is CATSRSRTYEQYF. The CDR3 nucleotides read TGTGCCACCAGCAGATCACGAACCTACGAGCAGTACTTC.